The clone carrying this T cell receptor (beta chain) has only one observation. Its antigen remains unknown. This sample stems from a study of cytomegalovirus exposure and HLA in healthy donors. Study-level points and caveats: Productive status was seen about 90% or about 30% of the time for most TCR beta V segments in an earlier analysis. The study recorded some 160 TCR beta chains that were cytomegalovirus-associated.

Both 60 Vbeta primers and 13 Jbeta primers went into the PCR. Assay used: immunoSEQ multiplex PCR; TCRdb lists only in-frame clones, some missing. The sample has under 200,000 clones, around 77% seen once; the top ten hold approximately 2.1%. Material: PBMCs. The source of this sequence is a woman aged 25 to 45 in good health and CMV-seropositive.

The CDR3 loop is CSVLRTRRRRQETQYF. In DNA, the CDR3 is TGCAGCGTCCTACGGACTAGGAGGAGGAGGCAAGAGACCCAGTACTTC. The gene calls are TRBV29-1 and TRBJ2-5; 7 bases match TRBD2. This CDR3 comprises 16 residues. Germline CDR1 is SQVTM and CDR2 is ANQGSEA. The J segment lost 2 bases and the V segment lost 6 bases, leaving 15 bases of the junction unmatched. Using reference TRBV29-1 and TRBJ2-5 for the parts outside the CDR3, the full variable domain is SAVISQKPSRDICQRGTSLTIQCQVDSQVTMMFWYRQQPGQSLTLIATANQGSEATYESGFVIDKFPISRPNLTFSTLTVSNMSPEDSSIYLCSVLRTRRRRQETQYFGPGTRLLVL.